A single sample gave rise to the 25 T cell receptor beta chains below, sequenced in a study of blood T cell repertoires in COVID-19. Produced via immunoSEQ multiplex PCR; TCRdb's table is partial and in-frame only. The sample includes some 100,000 clones, approximately 84% of them seen just once. The material sequenced was peripheral blood. These receptors all stem from a man aged 55 to 69 with acute or convalescent COVID-19.

This clone was found once. The chain is built from TRBV9 and TRBJ2-2; 8 bases are shared with TRBD1. V trimming: 0 bases; J trimming: 6 bases; junction bases outside the gene matches: 7. The CDR3 runs 16 residues. CDR1 SGDLS and CDR2 YYNGEE come from the germline V gene. Here the CDR3 reads CASSVGRVQGAGELFF. CDR3 in DNA: TGTGCCAGCAGCGTAGGGAGGGTACAGGGGGCCGGGGAGCTGTTTTTT.

The chain joins TRBV20-1 to TRBJ1-6; 9 nucleotides line up with TRBD1. Trimming removed 3 bases from V and 7 bases from J; junction bases left unmatched: 7. This CDR3 contains 15 residues. Per the germline V gene, CDR1 is DFQATT and CDR2 is SNEGSKA (reference sequence). As DNA, the CDR3 is TGCAGTGCTAGTCTTGGGACAGGGAAGAATTCACCCCTCCACTTT. Protein sequence: CSASLGTGKNSPLHF.

A single count supports this clone. This chain uses TRBV7-9 with TRBJ2-3; D possibly corresponds to TRBD2 (5 bases). This CDR3 comprises 13 residues. Trimming stripped 3 bases from V and 4 bases from J, with 8 bases between. From germline, CDR1 is SEHNR and CDR2 FQNEAQ (reference sequence). The CDR3 nucleotides are TGTGCCAGCAGCTTTGGGAGCGCAGATACGCAGTATTTT. Translating it yields CASSFGSADTQYF.

This chain connects TRBV18 to TRBJ2-2; 10 positions agree with TRBD2. The length of the CDR3 is 18 residues. J was trimmed by 6 bases and V by 2 bases; bases with no gene match: 12. Germline loops: CDR1 KGHSH, CDR2 LQKENI. The CDR3 reads CASSPLPSGSSPPGELFF. CDR3 DNA sequence: TGTGCCAGCTCACCATTACCTAGCGGGAGTAGCCCTCCCGGGGAGCTGTTTTTT.

The chain has TRBV7-9 and TRBJ2-1; 10 bases are shared with TRBD2. V was clipped by 8 bases and J by 7 bases; unmatched bases: 5. Germline CDR1 reads SEHNR; CDR2 reads FQNEAQ (reference sequence). The CDR3 is 13 amino acids. The CDR3 reads CASGTSELNEQFF. The CDR3 DNA reads as TGTGCCAGCGGGACTAGCGAGCTTAATGAGCAGTTCTTC.

The chain links TRBV5-6 to TRBJ2-3; perhaps TRBD1 as D (5 bases). The CDR3 is made up of 14 amino acids. The germline CDR1 and CDR2 sequences are SGHDT and YYEEEE. Deletions cut 4 bases from V and 4 bases from J, with 13 bases between. CDR3: CASSKDKYADTQYF. CDR3 DNA: TGTGCCAGCAGCAAGGACAAGTACGCAGATACGCAGTATTTT.

This chain links TRBV27 with TRBJ2-5; D perhaps matches TRBD2 (5 bases). Trimming shortened V by 4 bases and J by 4 bases, and 13 bases separated the two germline ends. Looked up from germline, CDR1 is MNHEY and CDR2 is SMNVEV (reference sequence). The CDR3 spans 14 residues. The CDR3 DNA reads TGTGCCAGCAGTTCCAGCGGCCTTGGAGAGACCCAGTACTTC. Translated: CASSSSGLGETQYF.

The V call is TRBV5-4, the J call TRBJ2-3, with 10 positions matching TRBD1. Germline CDR1 SGHNT, CDR2 YYREEE (reference sequence). Unmatched junction bases numbered 7, after V lost 4 bases and J lost 5 bases. This CDR3 has 15 amino acids. Here the CDR3 reads CASSQGQGRVDTQYF. Written as DNA, the CDR3 is TGTGCCAGCAGCCAGGGACAGGGGAGGGTAGATACGCAGTATTTT. Variable domain in full (rest from reference TRBV5-4 and TRBJ2-3): ETGVTQSPTHLIKTRGQQVTLRCSSQSGHNTVSWYQQALGQGPQFIFQYYREEENGRGNFPPRFSGLQFPNYSSELNVNALELDDSALYLCASSQGQGRVDTQYFGPGTRLTVL.

The table lists this clone with a few counts. The chain recombines TRBV7-9 with TRBJ1-6; D call uncertain. The CDR3 is 14 residues long. V was shortened by 1 base and J by 7 bases, with 8 bases between the two germline ends. Germline V gene lookup returns CDR1 SEHNR and CDR2 FQNEAQ (reference sequence). DNA for the CDR3: TGTGCCAGCAGCTTAGGAGAGTTAAATTCACCCCTCCACTTT. Protein: CASSLGELNSPLHF.

This clone showed up many times. V and J are TRBV6-5 and TRBJ1-1; weak D call: TRBD1 (6 bases). The V and J ends lost 8 bases and 1 base respectively, with 11 bases between them. CDR3 length equals 13 residues. Germline lookup yields CDR1 MNHEY and CDR2 SVGAGI. DNA of the CDR3: TGTGCCAGCGGCCTACAGGGGAACACTGAAGCTTTCTTT. Amino acids: CASGLQGNTEAFF.

V and J are TRBV19 and TRBJ2-2; TRBD2 is a possible D gene (6 bases). The CDR3 loop spans 15 amino acids. Germline CDR1 is LNHDA and CDR2 is SQIVND (reference sequence). V was cut by 2 bases and J by 4 bases, with 11 bases left in between. CDR3 region: CASSIRGGSTGELFF. The CDR3 DNA is TGTGCCAGTAGTATAAGGGGAGGTAGCACCGGGGAGCTGTTTTTT. The variable domain in full, with the rest retrieved from reference TRBV19 and TRBJ2-2, is DGGITQSPKYLFRKEGQNVTLSCEQNLNHDAMYWYRQDPGQGLRLIYYSQIVNDFQKGDIAEGYSVSREKKESFPLTVTSAQKNPTAFYLCASSIRGGSTGELFFGEGSRLTVL.

This sequence joins TRBV12-3 or TRBV12-4 and TRBJ2-7, with TRBD1 matching 7 bases. This CDR3 is built from 13 residues. V trimming: 3 bases; J trimming: 11 bases; junction bases outside the gene matches: 10. CDR3 DNA: TGTGCCAGCAGTTTCCCAGGGGGAAATATAAAGTACTTC. Protein: CASSFPGGNIKYF.

The rearrangement joins TRBV3-1 (or the pseudogene TRBV3-2) to TRBJ2-7; 14 bases match TRBD2. CDR1 is LGHDT, CDR2 YNNKEL, per germline (reference sequence). V lost 5 bases to trimming and J lost 6 bases; unmatched junction nucleotides: 9. The CDR3 totals 16 residues. In nucleotides, the CDR3 is TGTGCCAGCAGCGTGACTAGCGGGAGGGTTGATTCCGAGCAGTACTTC. This sequence encodes CASSVTSGRVDSEQYF.

The J gene is TRBJ1-2, the V gene TRBV11-2, with a weak D call TRBD1 (6 bases). Germline CDR1 and CDR2: SGHAT and FQNNGV. This CDR3 is built from 14 residues. The V end was cut by 6 bases, the J end by 7 bases, with 18 bases between. For the CDR3, the DNA is TGTGCCAGCAGTACTACGACAGGCTCCTTTGGCTACACCTTC. This translates into CASSTTTGSFGYTF.

This clone was detected only once. The V and J genes are TRBV7-8 and TRBJ1-1; D ambiguous. The CDR3 covers 12 residues. V lost 2 bases and J lost 3, with 4 bases in between. Germline CDR1 reads SGHVS; CDR2 reads FQNEAQ. As DNA, the CDR3 is TGTGCCAGCAGCTTATCGTACACTGAAGCTTTCTTT. Amino acids: CASSLSYTEAFF.

The chain uses TRBV5-1 and TRBJ2-7, with 11 bases aligning to TRBD2. V lost 4 bases to trimming and J lost 3 bases; unmatched junction nucleotides: 12. Germline lookup yields CDR1 SGHRS and CDR2 YFSETQ. The CDR3 runs 17 residues. The CDR3 spells CASSPTGFTSGGYEQYF. The CDR3 nucleotides are TGCGCCAGCAGCCCGACAGGGTTTACTAGCGGGGGCTACGAGCAGTACTTC.

The J gene is TRBJ2-1, the V gene TRBV12-5; 9 bases align to TRBD2. Germline loops: CDR1 LGHNT, CDR2 FRNRAP. V shed 3 bases, J shed 0 bases, and the junction held 6 bases outside the gene matches. This CDR3 comprises 17 residues. This CDR3 is CASGLVLAGPSYNEQFF. For the CDR3, the DNA is TGTGCTAGTGGTTTAGTGCTAGCGGGACCCTCCTACAATGAGCAGTTCTTC.

The chain joins TRBV29-1 to TRBJ1-5, with 7 nucleotides matching TRBD1. V lost 6 bases, J lost 7 bases, and 12 bases stayed unmatched. Germline lookup yields CDR1 SQVTM and CDR2 ANQGSEA. The CDR3 is 14 residues long. The DNA of the CDR3 is TGCAGCGTCGCCCCAACAGGGGTAGGACAGCCCCAGCATTTT. Translating gives CSVAPTGVGQPQHF.

The V gene is TRBV3-1 (or the pseudogene TRBV3-2), the J gene TRBJ2-2, with 9 bases aligning to TRBD2. The CDR3 extends over 14 amino acids. Germline V CDR1 and CDR2: LGHDT, YNNKEL (reference sequence). V trimming: 1 base; J trimming: 6 bases; junction bases outside the gene matches: 0. CDR3 DNA: TGTGCCAGCAGCCAAGGACTAGCGGCCGGGGAGCTGTTTTTT. It is translated as CASSQGLAAGELFF.

This rearrangement joins TRBV6-5 to TRBJ2-5; TRBD2 matches at 7 bases. The CDR3 extends over 13 amino acids. In germline, CDR1 is MNHEY, CDR2 SVGAGI. V lost 8 bases to trimming and J lost 2 bases; unmatched junction nucleotides: 5. The CDR3: CASGRGLQETQYF. The CDR3 DNA reads TGTGCCAGCGGGAGGGGCCTTCAAGAGACCCAGTACTTC.

This chain joins TRBV9 and TRBJ2-3; maybe TRBD2 (5 bases). The CDR3 is 17 amino acids. V was trimmed by 0 bases and J by 3 bases, leaving 17 bases between them. Germline V CDR1 and CDR2: SGDLS, YYNGEE. CDR3 sequence (DNA): TGTGCCAGCAGCGTAGGATGGAACAGCGGTTTAACAGATACGCAGTATTTT. Its translation: CASSVGWNSGLTDTQYF.

The rearrangement joins TRBV3-1 (or the pseudogene TRBV3-2) to TRBJ2-1, with TRBD2 matching 7 bases. Germline V gives CDR1 LGHDT, CDR2 YNNKEL (reference sequence). The CDR3 covers 17 residues. J was trimmed by 3 bases and V by 4 bases; bases with no gene match: 12. The CDR3 sequence: CASSPSGGRGFYNEQFF. The CDR3, as DNA: TGTGCCAGCAGCCCCTCCGGTGGGCGGGGGTTCTACAATGAGCAGTTCTTC.

The chain recombines TRBV11-1 with TRBJ1-6, with 9 positions matching TRBD1. Germline values: CDR1 SGHAT, CDR2 FQDESV (reference sequence). J was trimmed by 10 bases and V by 3 bases; bases with no gene match: 7. This CDR3 is built from 15 residues. CDR3 amino acids: CASSFQDRGGSPLHF. CDR3 in DNA: TGTGCCAGCAGCTTCCAGGACAGGGGCGGCTCACCCCTCCACTTT.

The CDR3 loop is CASSLGDNEQFF. CDR3 DNA sequence: TGTGCCAGCAGCTTAGGAGACAATGAGCAGTTCTTC. J is TRBJ2-1 and V is TRBV7-9; D is unclear. V shed 1 base and J shed 5 bases, with 3 bases lying between them. Germline-derived CDR1 and CDR2 are SEHNR and FQNEAQ (reference sequence). CDR3 length: 12 amino acids.

The chain couples TRBV28 to TRBJ1-1; 7 bases align to TRBD1. The CDR3 loop spans 11 amino acids. The germline V gene has CDR1 MDHEN and CDR2 SYDVKM. V gave up 3 bases and J gave up 8 bases; unmatched junction bases: 0. This CDR3 reads CASSLGQEAFF. CDR3 nucleotide sequence: TGTGCCAGCAGTTTGGGACAGGAAGCTTTCTTT. The full variable domain, its missing parts supplied by reference TRBV28 and TRBJ1-1, is DVKVTQSSRYLVKRTGEKVFLECVQDMDHENMFWYRQDPGLGLRLIYFSYDVKMKEKGDIPEGYSVSREKKERFSLILESASTNQTSMYLCASSLGQEAFFGQGTRLTVV.